These 16 T cell receptor beta chains share one sample of origin, sequenced in a study of blood T cell repertoires in COVID-19. Sequencing was performed with immunoSEQ multiplex PCR; in TCRdb, only in-frame clones are kept and a portion is missing. Among about 43,000 clones listed, about 83% were seen once. The sample comprised peripheral blood. Receptors originate from a man aged 35 to 55 with COVID-19, enrolled during active disease.

This clone came up once. V is TRBV20-1 and J is TRBJ2-7, with 9 bases matching TRBD1. There are 13 residues in the CDR3. V lost 3 bases, J lost 6 bases, and 6 bases stayed unmatched. The V gene's germline CDR1 is DFQATT and CDR2 SNEGSKA (reference sequence). CDR3 in amino acids: CSASGTGTSEQYF. The CDR3 DNA sequence: TGCAGTGCTAGTGGGACAGGGACGAGCGAGCAGTACTTC.

The V gene is TRBV3-1 (or the pseudogene TRBV3-2), the J gene TRBJ1-3, with D uncertain. The CDR3 loop spans 16 amino acids. V was shortened by 0 bases and J by 0 bases, with 9 bases between the two germline ends. CDR1 and CDR2 (germline): LGHDT, YNNKEL (reference sequence). This CDR3 reads CASSQDGSFSGNTIYF. Written as DNA, the CDR3 is TGTGCCAGCAGCCAAGATGGGAGTTTCTCTGGAAACACCATATATTTT.

V usage is TRBV29-1 and J usage is TRBJ2-2; possibly TRBD1 for D (5 bases). The CDR3 spans 14 residues. CDR1 and CDR2 (germline): SQVTM, ANQGSEA. Trimming removed 1 base from V and 9 bases from J, with 15 bases in between. CDR3 loop: CSVEAQGRHRELFF. The CDR3, as DNA: TGCAGCGTTGAAGCCCAGGGAAGACACCGGGAGCTGTTTTTT.

The CDR3 DNA is TGCGCCAGCAGCCTGGGGACTTTCTCCTACAATGAGCAGTTCTTC. Amino acids: CASSLGTFSYNEQFF. The chain combines TRBV5-1 with TRBJ2-1; tentatively, D is TRBD2 (6 bases). The CDR3 length is 15 residues. Per the germline V gene, CDR1 is SGHRS and CDR2 is YFSETQ. Trimming shortened V by 4 bases and J by 0 bases, and 11 bases separated the two germline ends.

This clone came up once. This rearrangement joins TRBV19 to TRBJ2-7, with a possible D match to TRBD1 (6 bases). Trimming stripped 4 bases from V and 6 bases from J, with 13 bases between. The CDR3 spans 13 residues. Looked up from germline, CDR1 is LNHDA and CDR2 is SQIVND (reference sequence). CDR3 region: CASSTTGWGEQYF. Written as DNA, the CDR3 is TGTGCCAGTAGTACCACAGGGTGGGGCGAGCAGTACTTC.

The chain is built from TRBV19 and TRBJ2-3; D gene unclear. V was shortened by 8 bases and J by 0 bases, with 15 bases between the two germline ends. Germline V CDR1 and CDR2: LNHDA, SQIVND (reference sequence). The CDR3 consists of 15 residues. The CDR3 nucleotides read TGTGCCAGTTCTGGCGGAGTGAGTAGCACAGATACGCAGTATTTT. This sequence encodes CASSGGVSSTDTQYF.

The chain employs TRBV7-3 and TRBJ2-1; D is possibly TRBD2 (6 bases). Germline CDR1 and CDR2: SGHTA and FQGTGA. The CDR3 length is 16 residues. Trimming shortened V by 5 bases and J by 0 bases, and 14 bases separated the two germline ends. CDR3 bases: TGTGCCAGCAGCCCGGGACTTTACAGCTCCTACAATGAGCAGTTCTTC. Protein product: CASSPGLYSSYNEQFF.

This rearrangement joins TRBV7-9 to TRBJ1-5, with D possibly matching TRBD1 (5 bases). V lost 1 base and J lost 6, with 13 bases in between. Germline V CDR1 and CDR2: SEHNR, FQNEAQ (reference sequence). This CDR3 spans 15 amino acids. The CDR3 region is CASSLGGLRGQPQHF. CDR3 coding DNA: TGTGCCAGCAGCTTAGGGGGTCTTAGGGGTCAGCCCCAGCATTTT.

The chain is built from TRBV9 and TRBJ2-1, with 7 bases lining up with TRBD2. Germline trimming cut 4 bases from V and 3 bases from J; bases unmatched to any gene: 7. The V gene's germline CDR1 is SGDLS and CDR2 YYNGEE. CDR3 length: 15 amino acids. As DNA, the CDR3 is TGTGCCAGCAGCCCCCGGATAGCGGGCTACAATGAGCAGTTCTTC. Translated: CASSPRIAGYNEQFF.

This clone was seen a single time. The genes are TRBV7-9 and TRBJ2-3; 8 bases are a match to TRBD2. This CDR3 is 15 amino acids long. Per the germline V gene, CDR1 is SEHNR and CDR2 is FQNEAQ (reference sequence). V shed 1 base and J 1 base; nucleotides not matched to a gene: 1. In nucleotides, the CDR3 is TGTGCCAGCAGCTTAGAACTAGCGGGCACAGATACGCAGTATTTT. Translating it yields CASSLELAGTDTQYF.

The chain has TRBV28 and TRBJ1-2, with 8 bases matching TRBD1. The J segment lost 5 bases and the V segment lost 4 bases, leaving 6 bases of the junction unmatched. From germline, CDR1 is MDHEN and CDR2 SYDVKM. This CDR3 region has 14 residues. In DNA form, the CDR3 reads TGTGCCAGCAGTTCAGGGGGCGCAGGGTATGGCTACACCTTC. This encodes CASSSGGAGYGYTF.

This clone was picked up one time. The chain joins TRBV7-3 to TRBJ2-1; 14 positions agree with TRBD2. The CDR3 extends over 14 amino acids. From germline, CDR1 is SGHTA and CDR2 FQGTGA. After removal of 4 bases from V and 9 bases from J, the junction contained 2 bases not matched to a gene. This CDR3 reads CASSSGLAGVEQFF. As DNA, the CDR3 is TGTGCCAGCAGCTCGGGACTAGCGGGAGTTGAGCAGTTCTTC. Using reference TRBV7-3 and TRBJ2-1 for the parts outside the CDR3, the full variable domain is GAGVSQTPSNKVTEKGKYVELRCDPISGHTALYWYRQSLGQGPEFLIYFQGTGAADDSGLPNDRFFAVRPEGSVSTLKIQRTERGDSAVYLCASSSGLAGVEQFFGPGTRLTVL.

V and J are TRBV28 and TRBJ2-2; 12 bases align to TRBD2. This CDR3 is built from 18 residues. V was clipped by 6 bases and J by 0 bases; unmatched bases: 8. Looked up from germline, CDR1 is MDHEN and CDR2 is SYDVKM. The CDR3: CASSPWASGGANTGELFF. The CDR3 DNA follows: TGTGCCAGCAGCCCCTGGGCTAGCGGGGGGGCGAACACCGGGGAGCTGTTTTTT.

J is TRBJ1-4 and V is TRBV12-3 or TRBV12-4; D unresolved. V lost 2 bases and J 8 bases, leaving 9 bases between the germline ends. The CDR3 length is 13 residues. The CDR3 spells CASSLNLREKLFF. As DNA, the CDR3 is TGTGCCAGCAGTTTAAACCTGAGGGAAAAACTGTTTTTT.

As DNA, the CDR3 is TGTGCCAGCAGCTTAGACGGGATAAACACTGAAGCTTTCTTT. This codes for CASSLDGINTEAFF. This sequence joins TRBV11-2 and TRBJ1-1; no reliable D call. The length of the CDR3 is 14 residues. Germline V lookup: CDR1 SGHAT, CDR2 FQNNGV. Between the trimmed V and J ends, which lost 0 bases and 2 bases, there was a span of 7 bases.

CDR3 in amino acids: CASSPPWSDSYGYTF. CDR3 nucleotide sequence: TGTGCCAGCTCCCCTCCGTGGTCAGATTCCTATGGCTACACCTTC. The chain combines TRBV18 with TRBJ1-2; D unclear. CDR1 is KGHSH, CDR2 LQKENI, per germline. V dropped 6 bases and J dropped 4 bases, with 18 bases sitting between them. This CDR3 is 15 amino acids long.